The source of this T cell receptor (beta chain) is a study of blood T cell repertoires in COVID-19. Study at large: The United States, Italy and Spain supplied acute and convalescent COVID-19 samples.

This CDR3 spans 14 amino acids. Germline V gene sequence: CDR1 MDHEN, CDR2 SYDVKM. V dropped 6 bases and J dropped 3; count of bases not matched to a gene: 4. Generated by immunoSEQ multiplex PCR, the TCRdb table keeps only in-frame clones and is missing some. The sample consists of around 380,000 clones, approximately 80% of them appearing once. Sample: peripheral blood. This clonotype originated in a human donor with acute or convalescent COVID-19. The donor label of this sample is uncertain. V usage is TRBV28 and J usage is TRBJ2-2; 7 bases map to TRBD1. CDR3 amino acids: CASRVTGDTGELFF. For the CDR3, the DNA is TGTGCCAGCAGAGTTACAGGGGACACCGGGGAGCTGTTTTTT.